The 7 T cell receptor beta chains below come from one sample, sequenced in a study of identifying expanded T cells in peripheral blood. Assay used: immunoSEQ multiplex PCR; TCRdb lists only in-frame clones, some missing. The sample includes 50,000 to 70,000 clones, around 87% seen only once; the top ten take about 4.5%. The sample was blood. These receptors came from a person aged 18 to 70 in good health.

This sequence joins TRBV10-3 and TRBJ2-7, with 7 bases that match TRBD2. J gave up 6 bases and V 3 bases, and 11 bases lay outside the gene matches. CDR3 length equals 15 residues. The germline gives CDR1 ENHRY, CDR2 SYGVKD. The DNA of the CDR3 is TGTGCCATCAGTGATCGTCGGGGAGGGCCGGGCGAGCAGTACTTC. It specifies CAISDRRGGPGEQYF.

The J gene is TRBJ2-1, the V gene TRBV9, with 7 bases matching TRBD2. Germline CDR1 reads SGDLS; CDR2 reads YYNGEE. V trimming: 0 bases; J trimming: 5 bases; junction bases outside the gene matches: 5. The CDR3 loop spans 15 amino acids. The CDR3: CASSVEGLLHNEQFF. CDR3 nucleotides: TGTGCCAGCAGCGTAGAGGGACTACTACACAATGAGCAGTTCTTC.

This chain links TRBV28 with TRBJ2-6; D remains ambiguous. The CDR3 consists of 13 residues. Germline V gene sequence: CDR1 MDHEN, CDR2 SYDVKM. V shed 5 bases and J shed 1 base, with 3 bases lying between them. The CDR3 DNA follows: TGTGCCAGCAGTGATTCTGGGGCCAACGTCCTGACTTTC. Its translation: CASSDSGANVLTF.

In this sample, this clone turned up once. V gene TRBV10-3 combines with J gene TRBJ2-7; the match to TRBD2 covers 7 bases. Germline lookup yields CDR1 ENHRY and CDR2 SYGVKD. The CDR3 loop spans 14 amino acids. The junction had 6 bases not matched to a gene; V was cut back by 4 bases and J by 3 bases. CDR3 amino acids: CAISGLAELYEQYF. The CDR3 bases are TGTGCCATCAGTGGGCTAGCGGAGCTCTACGAGCAGTACTTC.

The CDR3 reads CASRGRPEAFF. CDR3 in DNA: TGTGCCAGCAGGGGGCGTCCTGAAGCTTTCTTT. The rearrangement uses TRBV28 and TRBJ1-1; tentative D call: TRBD1 (5 bases). V was shortened by 6 bases and J by 6 bases, with 8 bases between the two germline ends. Germline lookup yields CDR1 MDHEN and CDR2 SYDVKM. This CDR3 has 11 amino acids.

V and J are TRBV7-9 and TRBJ1-1, with D hard to call. Germline-derived CDR1 and CDR2 are SEHNR and FQNEAQ (reference sequence). V was clipped by 2 bases and J by 1 base, with 5 bases between them. The CDR3 totals 13 residues. The CDR3 DNA sequence: TGTGCCAGCAGCTTAAGACAGAACACTGAAGCTTTCTTT. Protein: CASSLRQNTEAFF.

This chain joins TRBV5-6 and TRBJ1-4; 7 nucleotides align to TRBD1. Germline loops: CDR1 SGHDT, CDR2 YYEEEE. CDR3 length equals 15 residues. The trim removed 4 bases at V and 6 bases at J, leaving 9 bases unmatched. The CDR3 nucleotides read TGTGCCAGCAGCCCCGGGACAGTGAGACATGAAAAACTGTTTTTT. It translates to CASSPGTVRHEKLFF. The variable domain in full, with the rest retrieved from reference TRBV5-6 and TRBJ1-4, is DAGVTQSPTHLIKTRGQQVTLRCSPKSGHDTVSWYQQALGQGPQFIFQYYEEEERQRGNFPDRFSGHQFPNYSSELNVNALLLGDSALYLCASSPGTVRHEKLFFGSGTQLSVL.